A selection of T cell receptor beta chains follows, all from one sample in a study of blood T cells in healthy people across ages. One entry per CDR3 protein results from TCRdb running MiXCR on the 5' RACE reads. The table lists about 1.6 million distinct CDR3 sequences, about 32% of them singletons. Sequencing input: blood. Source of these receptors: a woman in her 30s in good health. Each CDR3 is given with its conserved first and last residue. A D gene is named only where the DNA matches it firmly. Expanded clones get a size class; other rows say once, few or many, or leave the size out.

j_call d_call clone_size v_call cdr3_aa cdr3_nt
TRBJ2-6 NA NA TRBV7-3 CASSIAGGAGANVLTF TGTGCCAGCAGCATCGCAGGGGGGGCTGGGGCCAACGTCCTGACTTTC
TRBJ1-2 NA few TRBV5-1 CASSLGSTQDYTF TGCGCCAGCAGCTTGGGCAGCACCCAGGACTACACCTTC
TRBJ1-5 NA NA TRBV28 CASSFGVRQPQHF TGTGCCAGCAGTTTCGGGGTTCGACAGCCCCAGCATTTT
TRBJ1-2 TRBD1 NA TRBV7-9 CASSFAGTGGYGYTF TGTGCCAGCAGCTTCGCCGGGACAGGGGGCTATGGCTACACCTTC
TRBJ2-1 TRBD1 NA TRBV10-3 CAISRGQASNEQFF TGTGCCATCAGCAGGGGGCAGGCGTCCAATGAGCAGTTCTTC
TRBJ2-7 TRBD2 NA TRBV4-2 CAGSQESSGEYEQYF TGTGCCGGCAGCCAAGAAAGTAGCGGGGAGTACGAGCAGTACTTC
TRBJ2-7 NA NA TRBV28 CASSMAGLYEQYF TGTGCCAGCAGTATGGCGGGTTTGTACGAGCAGTACTTC
TRBJ2-3 NA NA TRBV5-1 CASSLVSLDTQYF TGCGCCAGCAGCTTGGTTAGCCTAGATACGCAGTATTTT
TRBJ2-7 NA NA TRBV7-2 CASSHTGNHEQYF TGTGCCAGCAGCCACACAGGAAACCACGAGCAGTACTTC
TRBJ1-6 NA few TRBV6-5 CASSYAKYNSPLHF TGTGCCAGCAGTTATGCTAAATATAATTCACCCCTCCACTTT
TRBJ2-5 TRBD2 NA TRBV29-1 CSVSRLGGRETQYF TGCAGCGTTTCTCGGTTGGGAGGGAGGGAGACCCAGTACTTC
TRBJ1-2 TRBD1 NA TRBV4-1 CASSQVGTGGPGYTF TGCGCCAGCAGCCAAGTTGGGACAGGGGGCCCTGGCTACACCTTC
TRBJ2-5 TRBD1 few TRBV7-9 CASRRDRGRETQYF TGTGCCAGCAGGCGGGACAGGGGGCGGGAGACCCAGTACTTC
TRBJ1-2 NA NA TRBV25-1 CASRHETGRGYTF TGTGCCAGCAGGCATGAAACCGGACGCGGTTACACCTTC
TRBJ2-1 NA NA TRBV5-1 CASGPGTPTYNEQFF TGCGCCAGCGGTCCTGGGACTCCCACCTACAATGAGCAGTTCTTC
TRBJ2-1 TRBD2 NA TRBV4-1 CASSQVNRVAGGSRNEQFF TGCGCCAGCAGCCAAGTGAATCGGGTGGCGGGAGGGTCTCGGAATGAGCAGTTCTTC
TRBJ2-5 NA NA TRBV7-9 CSSSADQAQETQYF TGTTCCAGCAGCGCGGACCAAGCTCAAGAGACCCAGTACTTC
TRBJ2-2 NA NA TRBV6-5 CASSYSISGAAGPGELFF TGTGCCAGCAGTTACTCGATTTCCGGGGCCGCGGGGCCCGGGGAGCTGTTTTTT
TRBJ2-3 NA NA TRBV11-3 CASSSDPWDTQYF TGTGCCAGCAGCTCCGATCCATGGGATACGCAGTATTTT
TRBJ2-7 NA NA TRBV15 CATSREFGSGSYEQYF TGTGCCACCAGCAGAGAGTTCGGGTCAGGGTCCTACGAGCAGTACTTC
TRBJ2-1 NA NA TRBV24-1 CATSAVTSNEQFF TGTGCCACCAGTGCCGTGACTAGCAATGAGCAGTTCTTC
TRBJ1-1 NA few TRBV10-3 CALAGEGLNTEAFF TGTGCCCTCGCCGGGGAGGGGCTGAACACTGAAGCTTTCTTT
TRBJ2-1 TRBD2 NA TRBV7-9 CASSFTLAGGHNEQFF TGTGCCAGCAGCTTCACGCTAGCGGGGGGGCACAATGAGCAGTTCTTC
TRBJ2-7 NA NA TRBV5-1 CASSLGAGLGTYEQYF TGCGCCAGCAGCTTGGGTGCCGGACTCGGCACCTACGAGCAGTACTTC
TRBJ1-2 NA few TRBV20-1 CSAKDPGSIYGYTF TGCAGTGCTAAGGATCCGGGCAGCATCTATGGCTACACCTTC
TRBJ1-4 NA NA TRBV3-1 CASTQTSNGEKLFF TGTGCCAGCACCCAAACCAGCAATGGTGAAAAACTGTTTTTT
TRBJ1-2 NA few TRBV20-1 CSAREQIYGYTF TGCAGTGCTAGAGAACAGATCTATGGCTACACCTTC
TRBJ1-2 TRBD1 NA TRBV20-1 CSAPKFRDRGYGYTF TGCAGTGCTCCTAAATTCAGGGACAGGGGCTATGGCTACACCTTC
TRBJ2-7 TRBD1 NA TRBV5-1 CASTHPDREREQYF TGCGCCAGCACCCATCCAGACAGGGAACGCGAGCAGTACTTC
TRBJ1-2 NA few TRBV29-1 CSVEDTGTYGYTF TGCAGCGTTGAAGACACAGGAACCTATGGCTACACCTTC
TRBJ2-1 TRBD2 few TRBV6-1 CASKPTSGGPSSYNEQFF TGTGCCAGCAAGCCAACTAGCGGGGGGCCCAGCTCCTACAATGAGCAGTTCTTC
TRBJ1-1 NA NA TRBV4-1 CASRFGQGTGPSTEAFF TGCGCCAGCAGATTCGGGCAGGGAACGGGGCCGAGCACTGAAGCTTTCTTT
TRBJ1-3 TRBD1 NA TRBV7-2 CASSPGTAPSGNTIYF TGTGCCAGCAGCCCCGGGACAGCACCCTCTGGAAACACCATATATTTT
TRBJ2-5 NA NA TRBV11-2 CASSLDSLMYQETQYF TGTGCCAGCAGCTTAGATTCCCTGATGTACCAAGAGACCCAGTACTTC
TRBJ2-3 TRBD2 NA TRBV5-1 CASSPDGLAGTDTQYF TGCGCCAGCAGCCCCGACGGGCTAGCGGGAACAGATACGCAGTATTTT
TRBJ2-1 NA NA TRBV3-1 CASSQDDRNEQFF TGTGCCAGCAGCCAAGATGACCGAAATGAGCAGTTCTTC
TRBJ2-5 NA few TRBV27 CASSLSRSGGSDGETQYF TGTGCCAGCAGTTTATCCCGGTCTGGGGGGAGTGATGGGGAGACCCAGTACTTC
TRBJ2-3 NA NA TRBV20-1 CSARGAGRFGGTDTQYF TGCAGTGCTAGAGGAGCAGGGCGGTTCGGAGGCACAGATACGCAGTATTTT
TRBJ2-3 TRBD2 NA TRBV6-5 CASSYSKVKGLAGGADTQYF TGTGCCAGCAGTTACTCGAAGGTGAAGGGACTAGCGGGAGGAGCAGATACGCAGTATTTT
TRBJ2-3 NA NA TRBV5-1 CASSLERRTSGTDTQYF TGCGCCAGCAGCTTGGAACGGCGAACCTCCGGCACAGATACGCAGTATTTT
TRBJ2-5 TRBD1 once TRBV18 CASSPRGTGRQETQYF TGTGCCAGCTCACCAAGGGGGACAGGGAGGCAAGAGACCCAGTACTTC
TRBJ2-7 NA NA TRBV20-1 CSAYSRADPYEQYF TGCAGTGCCTACTCCCGAGCTGATCCCTACGAGCAGTACTTC
TRBJ2-7 NA NA TRBV5-1 CASSQTISGDTPYEQYF TGCGCCAGCAGCCAAACCATCTCAGGGGATACCCCCTACGAGCAGTACTTC